This T cell receptor (beta chain) emerged from a study of CD39 and CD103 CD8 tumor-infiltrating T cells. In the study overall: Shown patients: HPV-positive HNSCC, HPV-negative HNSCC, ovarian cancer, melanoma.

Profiling relied on immunoSEQ multiplex PCR, and the TCRdb table lists in-frame clones only, not all of them. The data contain several hundred clones, around 67% of them singletons. The V segment lost 3 bases and the J segment 0 bases; nucleotides outside the gene matches: 11. This CDR3 region has 19 residues. Germline V gene sequence: CDR1 MGHRA, CDR2 YSYEKL. General observations from the study: DP CD8 TILs appeared more oligoclonal than DN and SP CD8 TILs and blood memory CD8 T cells.

As for this clone: The antigen is undetermined.

This clonotype was sampled from a human donor with head and neck squamous cell carcinoma. The J gene is TRBJ2-1, the V gene TRBV4-1, with 10 nucleotides matching TRBD2. Sequences were obtained from CD39+ CD103+ CD8+ T cells sorted from the tumor. Subset reported: CD103+CD39+ double-positive CD45RA- CD8 T cells. The CDR3 DNA follows: TGCGCCAGCAGCCACCCAGCGGGGGGGCGAATGGTCTCCTACAATGAGCAGTTCTTC. It specifies CASSHPAGGRMVSYNEQFF.